This entry lists 7 T cell receptor beta chains sequenced from one sample in a study of lung T cells in sarcoidosis with Löfgren's syndrome. One entry per CDR3 protein, called by TCRdb with MiXCR from the reads. The sample has roughly 2,700 distinct CDR3 sequences, 27% seen once. The sample comprised CD4+ T cells from bronchoalveolar lavage. These receptors were taken from a human donor with sarcoidosis (Löfgren's syndrome or another form), or a control subject (not recorded which).

This clonotype was seen more than once but under ten times. V gene TRBV14 combines with J gene TRBJ2-7; D remains unclear. CDR1 is SGHDN, CDR2 FVKESK, per germline. V shed 4 bases and J shed 0 bases, with 1 base lying between them. This CDR3 is 11 amino acids long. The CDR3 DNA reads TGTGCCAGCAGCCGCTCCTACGAGCAGTACTTC. The encoded protein is CASSRSYEQYF.

Of note for this clonotype: A much larger clone differs by one base, so this may be a read error. V and J are TRBV9 and TRBJ2-1; D possibly corresponds to TRBD2 (5 bases). Per the germline V gene, CDR1 is SGDLS and CDR2 is YYNGEE. The CDR3 covers 16 residues. V was trimmed by 0 bases and J by 2 bases, leaving 12 bases between them. CDR3 protein: CASSVDTASTYNEQFF. In DNA form, the CDR3 reads TGTGCCAGCAGCGTAGATACGGCTAGCACCTACAATGAGCAGTTCTTC.

By sample fraction, this clonotype is medium-sized. A much more abundant neighbour one base away suggests this may be a read error. CDR3 coding DNA: TGTGCCACCATCAGAGTATCTGGGGCCAACGTCCTGACTTTC. Translating gives CATIRVSGANVLTF. V is TRBV15 and J is TRBJ2-6, with unresolved D. This CDR3 is built from 14 residues. Germline CDR1 and CDR2: LNHNV and YYDKDF (reference sequence). The whole variable domain, remainder taken from reference TRBV15 and TRBJ2-6, is DAMVIQNPRYQVTQFGKPVTLSCSQTLNHNVMYWYQQKSSQAPKLLFHYYDKDFNNEADTPDNFQSRRPNTSFCFLDIRSPGLGDTAMYLCATIRVSGANVLTFGAGSRLTVL.

This clonotype is medium-sized by share. This chain uses TRBV4-3 with TRBJ1-6; D may be TRBD1 (5 bases). Looked up from germline, CDR1 is LGHNA and CDR2 is YSLEER. V was clipped by 2 bases and J by 6 bases, with 11 bases between them. The CDR3 is made up of 15 amino acids. The CDR3 sequence: CASSQLQGGNSPLHF. The CDR3 DNA sequence: TGCGCCAGCAGCCAACTTCAGGGAGGTAATTCACCCCTCCACTTT.

This clonotype is judged medium-sized. V gene TRBV6-2 or TRBV6-3 combines with J gene TRBJ1-1, with D maybe TRBD1 (5 bases). This CDR3 has 14 residues. The germline V gene encodes CDR1 MNHEY and CDR2 SVGEGT. V lost 4 bases, J lost 1 base, and 10 bases lay in between. The CDR3 sequence: CASSFWGGNTEAFF. The CDR3 region has the DNA TGTGCCAGCAGTTTTTGGGGGGGGAACACTGAAGCTTTCTTT.

The chain links TRBV5-1 to TRBJ2-3, with 12 nucleotides matching TRBD2. With 5 bases clipped from V and 0 bases from J, the junction kept 10 bases outside the gene matches. The CDR3 is 18 residues long. Germline values: CDR1 SGHRS, CDR2 YFSETQ. This CDR3 reads CASSSPSGGASSTDTQYF. As DNA, the CDR3 is TGCGCCAGCAGTTCCCCTAGCGGGGGGGCCTCTAGCACAGATACGCAGTATTTT.

A note on this clonotype: An end of the junction differs from the germline gene, which may be a read error. The rearrangement joins TRBV5-4 to TRBJ1-6, with 7 bases aligning to TRBD1. There are 14 residues in the CDR3. CDR1 SGHNT and CDR2 YYREEE come from the germline V gene (reference sequence). The CDR3 is CASSRDSFNSPLHF. CDR3 nucleotides: TGTGCCAGCAGCAGGGACAGTTTTAATTCGCCCCTCCACTTT.